This entry lists 14 T cell receptor beta chains sequenced from one sample in a study of blood T cell repertoires in COVID-19. TCRdb keeps only in-frame clones here, not all; method: immunoSEQ multiplex PCR. The table has 150,000 or so clones, around 83% seen once. Sequenced: peripheral blood. The source is a human donor in a cohort sampled during active COVID-19.

The CDR3 loop is CSAPTSGTYNEQFF. For the CDR3, the DNA is TGCAGCGCCCCGACTAGCGGAACTTACAATGAGCAGTTCTTC. The chain links TRBV29-1 to TRBJ2-1; TRBD2 matches 9 bases. CDR3 length equals 14 residues. The germline V gene encodes CDR1 SQVTM and CDR2 ANQGSEA. The J segment lost 4 bases and the V segment lost 7 bases, leaving 8 bases of the junction unmatched.

In nucleotides, the CDR3 is TGTGCCAGCCGTCGATCCGGGACAGGGGTCACCGGGGAGCTGTTTTTT. Protein sequence: CASRRSGTGVTGELFF. The genes are TRBV27 and TRBJ2-2; TRBD1 matches 10 bases. The germline V gene has CDR1 MNHEY and CDR2 SMNVEV (reference sequence). This CDR3 is built from 16 residues. V dropped 8 bases and J dropped 4; count of bases not matched to a gene: 10.

In its sample, this clone was seen once. The chain's CDR3 is CASSLGAVDVRETQYF. The DNA for the CDR3 is TGTGCCAGCAGCTTGGGGGCTGTGGACGTGCGAGAGACCCAGTACTTC. The chain couples TRBV7-6 to TRBJ2-5, with a possible D match to TRBD1 (6 bases). From germline, CDR1 is SGHVS and CDR2 FNYEAQ. The V gene lost 3 bases and the J gene lost 4 bases, with 18 bases spanning the gap. This CDR3 contains 16 residues.

In its sample, this clone was seen once. The chain links TRBV30 to TRBJ1-3; weak D call: TRBD1 (6 bases). The CDR3 loop spans 14 amino acids. From germline, CDR1 is GTSNPN and CDR2 SVGIG (reference sequence). V lost 3 bases to trimming and J lost 4 bases, with 13 bases between them. The CDR3 DNA reads TGTGCCTGGAGCAGAAAGGGGGTGGGAAACACCATATATTTT. Residues: CAWSRKGVGNTIYF.

The chain joins TRBV28 to TRBJ2-6; D unresolved. Germline CDR1 reads MDHEN; CDR2 reads SYDVKM. The length of the CDR3 is 14 residues. Between the trimmed V and J ends, which lost 6 bases and 0 bases, there was a span of 6 bases. Here the CDR3 DNA reads TGTGCCAGCAGCCTCTTCTCTGGGGCCAACGTCCTGACTTTC. It specifies CASSLFSGANVLTF.

The chain carries TRBV20-1 and TRBJ2-7, with unresolved D. This CDR3 region has 13 residues. Between the trimmed V and J ends, which lost 3 bases and 0 bases, there was a span of 9 bases. Germline lookup yields CDR1 DFQATT and CDR2 SNEGSKA (reference sequence). The CDR3 here is CSASYGSSYEQYF. The CDR3 DNA is TGCAGTGCTAGTTATGGCAGCTCCTACGAGCAGTACTTC.

The chain couples TRBV5-1 to TRBJ1-2, with TRBD1 matching 8 bases. The CDR3 consists of 14 residues. Germline CDR1 is SGHRS and CDR2 is YFSETQ. V shed 4 bases, J shed 4 bases, and the junction held 6 bases outside the gene matches. CDR3 bases: TGCGCCAGCAGCCGAGGACAGGGCCTCTATGGCTACACCTTC. This gives the protein CASSRGQGLYGYTF.

This chain connects TRBV3-1 (or the pseudogene TRBV3-2) to TRBJ2-1; TRBD1 aligns across 9 bases. Germline loops: CDR1 LGHDT, CDR2 YNNKEL (reference sequence). V shed 0 bases, J shed 1 base, and the junction held 7 bases outside the gene matches. CDR3 length: 18 residues. In nucleotides, the CDR3 is TGTGCCAGCAGCCAAGAAGAGCCGGGGACAGGGTCCTACAATGAGCAGTTCTTC. Encoded protein: CASSQEEPGTGSYNEQFF.

The rearrangement uses TRBV21-1 and TRBJ2-7; the table's D gene call, TRBD1, was not cross checked with the DNA. TRBV21-1 is a recognized pseudogene. The CDR3 has 16 amino acids. The CDR3 sequence: CASSKPWDREPYEQYF. CDR3 DNA sequence: TGTGCCAGCAGCAAACCTTGGGACAGGGAACCCTACGAGCAGTACTTC.

The genes are TRBV6-2 or TRBV6-3 and TRBJ2-7, with no clear D. From germline, CDR1 is MNHEY and CDR2 SVGEGT. The V gene lost 6 bases and the J gene lost 4 bases, with 10 bases spanning the gap. There are 12 residues in the CDR3. The CDR3 nucleotides read TGTGCCAGCAGCCCTTTCGGGTACGAGCAGTACTTC. It codes for CASSPFGYEQYF.

The chain is built from TRBV3-1 (or the pseudogene TRBV3-2) and TRBJ2-5, with D possibly TRBD2 on 6 matching bases. The CDR3 is made up of 17 amino acids. The V end lost 0 bases, the J end lost 2 bases, and 16 bases lay between the germline ends. The germline gives CDR1 LGHDT, CDR2 YNNKEL (reference sequence). CDR3 residues: CASSQDLEGLTQETQYF. The CDR3 nucleotides are TGTGCCAGCAGCCAAGATCTTGAGGGACTGACGCAAGAGACCCAGTACTTC.

The chain has TRBV2 and TRBJ2-7, with D possibly being TRBD1 (6 bases). Germline V CDR1 and CDR2: SNHLY, FYNNEI. The CDR3 contains 12 residues. With 7 bases removed from V and 1 base from J, the gap between germline ends came to 8 bases. This CDR3 is CASNRASYEQYF. The CDR3 DNA follows: TGTGCCAGCAACAGGGCGTCCTACGAGCAGTACTTC. The complete variable domain, with remaining parts taken from reference TRBV2 and TRBJ2-7, reads EPEVTQTPSHQVTQMGQEVILRCVPISNHLYFYWYRQILGQKVEFLVSFYNNEISEKSEIFDDQFSVERPDGSNFTLKIRSTKLEDSAMYFCASNRASYEQYFGPGTRLTVT.

The chain uses TRBV5-1 and TRBJ2-3; 8 bases fit TRBD2. The CDR3 length is 15 residues. V was clipped by 4 bases and J by 2 bases; unmatched bases: 6. Germline V lookup: CDR1 SGHRS, CDR2 YFSETQ. The CDR3 region is CASSPRTSTTDTQYF. CDR3 nucleotide sequence: TGCGCCAGCAGCCCCCGGACTAGCACCACAGATACGCAGTATTTT.

The chain is built from TRBV28 and TRBJ2-7, with 8 nucleotides matching TRBD1. The V gene's germline CDR1 is MDHEN and CDR2 SYDVKM. The CDR3 length is 15 residues. Trimming removed 4 bases from V and 7 bases from J; junction bases left unmatched: 12. CDR3 sequence: CASSSGQGPLLEQYF. In nucleotides, the CDR3 is TGTGCCAGCAGTTCCGGACAGGGCCCCCTCTTGGAGCAGTACTTC.